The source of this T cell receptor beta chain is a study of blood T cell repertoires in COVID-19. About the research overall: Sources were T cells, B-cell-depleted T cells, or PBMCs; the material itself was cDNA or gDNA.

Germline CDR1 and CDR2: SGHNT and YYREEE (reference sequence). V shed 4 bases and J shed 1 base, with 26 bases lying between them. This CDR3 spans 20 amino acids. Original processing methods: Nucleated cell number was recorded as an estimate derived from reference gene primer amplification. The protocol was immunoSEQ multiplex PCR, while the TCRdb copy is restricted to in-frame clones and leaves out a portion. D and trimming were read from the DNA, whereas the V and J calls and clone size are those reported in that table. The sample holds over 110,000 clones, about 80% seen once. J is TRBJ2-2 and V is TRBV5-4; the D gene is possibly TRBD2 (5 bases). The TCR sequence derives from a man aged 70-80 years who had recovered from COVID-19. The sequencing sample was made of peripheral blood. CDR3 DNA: TGTGCCAGCAGCCGCGGGTTCTCAGTTTCGTGGGAGAGGAACACCGGGGAGCTGTTTTTT. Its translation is CASSRGFSVSWERNTGELFF.